What follows is one T cell receptor (beta chain) and its context. TCRdb re-called the 5' RACE reads and catalogs CDR3 proteins one per entry, DNA excluded. The data show some 150,000 distinct CDR3 sequences, and the top ten clones hold 2% to 3%. This entry comes from a study of monozygotic twins with inflammatory bowel disease. The CDR3 runs 17 residues. Per germline, CDR1 SGHTA and CDR2 FQGNSA. The sample comprised blood. The receptor's source is a human donor with ulcerative colitis or Crohn's disease, or a healthy co-twin of an affected twin (not recorded which). The chain recombines TRBV7-2 with TRBJ2-4; TCRdb reports TRBD2, a call that lacks DNA to check it against. The CDR3: CASSLAQPSGAKNIQYF.